This T cell receptor beta chain is from a study of blood T cells in healthy people across ages. Study as a whole: Roughly one uniquely barcoded beta molecule per two T cells was captured. Points from the study as a whole: Unknown CMV status may confound age-related changes in expanded clones. Diversity estimates from one million T cells were considered underestimates.

Per germline, CDR1 KGHSH and CDR2 LQKENI. The CDR3 is 13 amino acids. For the second PCR, which ran for about 6 to 11 cycles, a sample-barcoded 5' primer and a J-beta primer mix were used. TCRdb re-analysed the 5' RACE reads in MiXCR, keeping a single row per CDR3 protein. Of 850,000 to 1,300,000 distinct CDR3 sequences listed, over 35% are singletons. For this clonotype: Its specificity is not known.

The sequenced material came from blood. The sequence was collected from a woman aged 55-70 years in good health. The chain combines TRBV18 with TRBJ2-5; D ambiguous. The DNA end lines up better with TRBJ2-7; the J call may be wrong. CDR3 coding DNA: TGTGCCAGCTCCCTCGGGTACGAATACGAGCAGTACTTC. It is translated as CASSLGYEYEQYF.